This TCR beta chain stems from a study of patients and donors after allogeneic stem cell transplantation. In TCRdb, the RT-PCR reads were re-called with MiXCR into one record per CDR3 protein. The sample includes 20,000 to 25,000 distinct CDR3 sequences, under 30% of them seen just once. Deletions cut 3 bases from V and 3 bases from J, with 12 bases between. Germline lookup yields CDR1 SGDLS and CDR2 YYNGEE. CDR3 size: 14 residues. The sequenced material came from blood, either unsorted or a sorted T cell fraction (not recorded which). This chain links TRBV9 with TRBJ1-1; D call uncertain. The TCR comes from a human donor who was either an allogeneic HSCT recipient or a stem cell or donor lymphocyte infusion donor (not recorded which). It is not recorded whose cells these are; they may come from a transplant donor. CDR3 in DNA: TGTGCCAGCAGCGCAGTTACAGTTTACACTGAAGCTTTCTTT. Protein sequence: CASSAVTVYTEAFF.